Listed here are 19 T cell receptor beta chains from one sample, sequenced in a study. TCRdb independently ran MiXCR on the RT-PCR reads; one entry per CDR3 protein. Among about 700,000 distinct CDR3 sequences, approximately 15% were seen once, and the ten largest hold roughly 3.9%. Sequencing was done on a sample of memory CD4+ T cells from blood. The receptors were sampled from a female donor in good health, serving as a healthy control.

J is TRBJ2-4 and V is TRBV3-1; D possibly corresponds to TRBD2 (6 bases). The CDR3 has 16 residues. CDR1 is LGHDT, CDR2 YNNKEL, per germline (reference sequence). The V end lost 4 bases, the J end lost 5 bases, and 18 bases lay between the germline ends. The CDR3 reads CASSPWWGVEENIQYF. The CDR3 DNA follows: TGTGCCAGCAGCCCCTGGTGGGGGGTTGAAGAAAACATTCAGTACTTC.

V gene TRBV5-1 combines with J gene TRBJ2-1, with D uncertain. The CDR3 totals 14 residues. The ends were cut back, 7 bases at V and 3 bases at J, with 14 bases in the middle. Germline CDR1 reads SGHRS; CDR2 reads YFSETQ. The CDR3 reads CASGEPGGYNEQFF. The CDR3 DNA reads TGCGCCAGCGGCGAGCCAGGCGGCTACAATGAGCAGTTCTTC.

Many counts were recorded for this clonotype. The gene calls are TRBV6-5 and TRBJ2-3; 9 bases are shared with TRBD2. Germline CDR1 and CDR2: MNHEY and SVGAGI. This CDR3 comprises 15 residues. J was trimmed by 9 bases and V by 2 bases; bases with no gene match: 9. The CDR3 nucleotides read TGTGCCAGCAGTTACCAGGGTAGCGGGAGTATCACGCAGTATTTT. Protein sequence: CASSYQGSGSITQYF.

This chain uses TRBV6-5 with TRBJ2-1, with D possibly TRBD1 on 8 matching bases. The germline V and J ends were trimmed by 5 bases and 0 bases, with 14 bases remaining between them. The length of the CDR3 is 16 residues. Germline V gene sequence: CDR1 MNHEY, CDR2 SVGAGI. CDR3 amino acids: CASSHNRGGSYNEQFF. DNA of the CDR3: TGTGCCAGCAGTCATAACAGGGGGGGCTCCTACAATGAGCAGTTCTTC.

This clonotype was detected many times. J is TRBJ2-1 and V is TRBV29-1; maybe TRBD2 (5 bases). V was trimmed by 3 bases and J by 0 bases, leaving 15 bases between them. Germline V gene sequence: CDR1 SQVTM, CDR2 ANQGSEA. The CDR3 extends over 16 amino acids. CDR3 nucleotide sequence: TGCAGCGTTGAGGTCTCTTTAGCGACCTCCTACAATGAGCAGTTCTTC. This encodes CSVEVSLATSYNEQFF.

This clonotype came up a few times. The genes are TRBV7-9 and TRBJ2-7; 9 bases match TRBD1. CDR1 SEHNR and CDR2 FQNEAQ come from the germline V gene (reference sequence). CDR3 size: 17 residues. Trimming at V came to 1 base and at J to 2 bases, leaving 9 bases not matched to a gene. The CDR3 loop is CASSLGARTGVPYEQYF. The CDR3 DNA is TGTGCCAGCAGCTTAGGTGCCCGGACAGGGGTTCCCTACGAGCAGTACTTC.

This clonotype came up many times. The chain has TRBV6-2 or TRBV6-3 and TRBJ1-1; D is uncertain. V lost 2 bases and J 8 bases, leaving 6 bases between the germline ends. This CDR3 has 11 amino acids. Germline assignment: CDR1 MNHEY and CDR2 SVGEGT. CDR3 loop: CASSYGREAFF. The CDR3 bases are TGTGCCAGCAGTTACGGGAGGGAAGCTTTCTTT.

This clonotype has just a few counts. The chain recombines TRBV20-1 with TRBJ1-1; the D is unclear. The CDR3 has 15 residues. Looked up from germline, CDR1 is DFQATT and CDR2 is SNEGSKA (reference sequence). The V and J ends lost 0 bases and 5 bases respectively, with 16 bases between them. The CDR3 sequence is CSARDRRRMGTEAFF. In nucleotides, the CDR3 is TGCAGTGCTAGAGATCGCCGCAGGATGGGGACTGAAGCTTTCTTT.

The V gene is TRBV6-1, the J gene TRBJ1-2; maybe TRBD1 (6 bases). Trimming shortened V by 6 bases and J by 6 bases, and 20 bases separated the two germline ends. Per germline, CDR1 MNHNS and CDR2 SASEGT. The CDR3 is 15 residues long. The CDR3 protein is CASSANTGLSHGYTF. CDR3 DNA: TGTGCCAGCAGCGCAAACACAGGGTTAAGCCATGGCTACACCTTC.

The sample holds a few counts of this clonotype. The gene calls are TRBV5-6 and TRBJ2-2; D call uncertain. CDR3 length equals 14 residues. Germline CDR1 reads SGHDT; CDR2 reads YYEEEE. Trimming left V 4 bases short and J 3 bases short, with 10 bases between. The CDR3 sequence: CASSQTLYTGELFF. The DNA of the CDR3 is TGTGCCAGCAGCCAGACCCTCTACACCGGGGAGCTGTTTTTT.

The genes are TRBV7-9 and TRBJ2-3; the D gene could be TRBD1 or TRBD2 (5 bases each). There are 16 residues in the CDR3. Germline V gene lookup returns CDR1 SEHNR and CDR2 FQNEAQ (reference sequence). V gave up 1 base and J gave up 1 base, with 12 bases separating them. The CDR3 DNA reads as TGTGCCAGCAGCTTAGGAGGGACCCTCGGCACAGATACGCAGTATTTT. Its translation is CASSLGGTLGTDTQYF.

Ten or more counts support this clonotype. CDR3 coding DNA: TGCAGTGCCAGTAAGGCCCTAGGCAACATTCAGTACTTC. Its translation is CSASKALGNIQYF. The chain uses TRBV20-1 and TRBJ2-4; no firm D call. There are 13 residues in the CDR3. Per the germline V gene, CDR1 is DFQATT and CDR2 is SNEGSKA (reference sequence). V lost 6 bases to trimming and J lost 7 bases, with 16 bases between them.

This chain uses TRBV11-2 with TRBJ2-1, with D tentatively TRBD1 or TRBD2 (5 bases each). V shed 4 bases and J shed 5 bases, with 12 bases lying between them. From germline, CDR1 is SGHAT and CDR2 FQNNGV. This CDR3 is 14 amino acids long. The CDR3 region has the DNA TGTGCCAGCAGCTGGGGACGCAGCAACAATGAGCAGTTCTTC. It yields the protein CASSWGRSNNEQFF. The full variable domain, with the rest looked up from reference TRBV11-2 and TRBJ2-1, is EAGVAQSPRYKIIEKRQSVAFWCNPISGHATLYWYQQILGQGPKLLIQFQNNGVVDDSQLPKDRFSAERLKGVDSTLKIQPAKLEDSAVYLCASSWGRSNNEQFFGPGTRLTVL.

The DNA of the CDR3 is TGTGCCAGCAGTGAAGGGTCCGGCCAAGCCACTGAAGCTTTCTTT. Translating gives CASSEGSGQATEAFF. This sequence joins TRBV6-1 and TRBJ1-1, with D unclear. Trimming took 1 base from V and 4 from J, leaving 13 bases between them. This CDR3 spans 15 amino acids. Per germline, CDR1 MNHNS and CDR2 SASEGT.

A few counts support this clonotype. The V and J genes are TRBV4-1 and TRBJ2-3; 7 bases align to TRBD2. Per the germline V gene, CDR1 is MGHRA and CDR2 is YSYEKL. The CDR3 loop spans 16 amino acids. V shed 1 base, J shed 2 bases, and the junction held 6 bases outside the gene matches. The CDR3 reads CASSQGSLAATDTQYF. The CDR3 DNA sequence: TGCGCCAGCAGCCAAGGCAGCCTAGCGGCCACAGATACGCAGTATTTT.

This clonotype was counted ten times or more. V is TRBV6-5 and J is TRBJ1-1, with D tentatively TRBD1 (5 bases). Trimming removed 5 bases from V and 4 bases from J, with 20 bases in between. The length of the CDR3 is 16 residues. Germline CDR1 reads MNHEY; CDR2 reads SVGAGI. CDR3 protein: CASSPTTGLGGTEAFF. CDR3 DNA sequence: TGTGCCAGCAGTCCGACCACAGGCCTGGGTGGCACTGAAGCTTTCTTT.

This clonotype was recorded at least ten times. V gene TRBV5-6 combines with J gene TRBJ2-5; 7 positions match TRBD1. CDR1 and CDR2 from the germline V gene are SGHDT and YYEEEE. V shed 4 bases, J shed 1 base, and the junction held 7 bases outside the gene matches. The CDR3 loop spans 15 amino acids. This chain's CDR3 is CASSADRAGQETQYF. The CDR3 DNA is TGTGCCAGCAGCGCCGACAGGGCTGGCCAAGAGACCCAGTACTTC.

The chain uses TRBV7-2 and TRBJ2-3, with a tentative D call TRBD1 (6 bases). The CDR3 runs to 15 residues. CDR1 is SGHTA, CDR2 FQGNSA, per germline. Trimming removed 4 bases at V and 2 bases at J, with 13 bases between. The CDR3 here is CASSSRGYATDTQYF. CDR3 nucleotide sequence: TGTGCCAGCAGCTCCAGGGGATACGCCACAGATACGCAGTATTTT.

As DNA, the CDR3 is TGTGCCAGCAGCCAAGGTAGGAGGGGCGCAGCTGGGGCCAACGTCCTGACTTTC. Protein: CASSQGRRGAAGANVLTF. The chain carries TRBV3-1 and TRBJ2-6; possibly TRBD2 for D (6 bases). The CDR3 runs to 18 residues. CDR1 is LGHDT and CDR2 is YNNKEL in the germline V gene (reference sequence). Trimming shortened V by 1 base and J by 2 bases, and 15 bases separated the two germline ends.